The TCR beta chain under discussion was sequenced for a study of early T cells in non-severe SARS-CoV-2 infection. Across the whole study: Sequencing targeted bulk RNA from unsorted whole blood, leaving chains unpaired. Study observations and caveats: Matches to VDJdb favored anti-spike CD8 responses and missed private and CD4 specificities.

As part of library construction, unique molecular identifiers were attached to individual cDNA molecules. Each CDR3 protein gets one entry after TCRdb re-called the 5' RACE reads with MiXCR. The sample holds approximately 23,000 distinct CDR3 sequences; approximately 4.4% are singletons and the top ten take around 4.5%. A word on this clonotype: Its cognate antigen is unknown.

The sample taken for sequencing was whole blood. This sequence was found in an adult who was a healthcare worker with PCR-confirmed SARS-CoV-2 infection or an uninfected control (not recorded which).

The CDR3 sequence is CASSSAGTYGYTF. CDR3 sequence (DNA): TGTGCCAGCAGTTCGGCAGGGACCTATGGCTACACCTTC. The V gene is TRBV28, the J gene TRBJ1-2, with a weak D call TRBD1 (5 bases). The CDR3 extends over 13 amino acids. Germline-derived CDR1 and CDR2 are MDHEN and SYDVKM. Between the trimmed V and J ends, which lost 4 bases and 4 bases, there was a span of 10 bases.